This TCR beta chain comes out of a study of blood T cell repertoires in COVID-19. Trimming took 4 bases from V and 9 from J; bases not matched to a gene: 4. This CDR3 region has 12 residues. Looked up from germline, CDR1 is LNHNV and CDR2 is YYDKDF (reference sequence). Seattle patients were enrolled during active infection and followed longitudinally. Clones were sequenced by immunoSEQ multiplex PCR, and TCRdb holds only the in-frame ones, with some missing. The sample shows 150,000 to 200,000 clones, 70% to 90% of them seen only once. Sequencing was performed on peripheral blood. The rearrangement links TRBV15 to TRBJ2-3; 7 nucleotides agree with TRBD2. This receptor was obtained from an elderly woman with COVID-19, enrolled during active disease. CDR3 DNA sequence: TGTGCCACCAGCACGTCGCGGGAGACGCAGTATTTT. Protein product: CATSTSRETQYF.